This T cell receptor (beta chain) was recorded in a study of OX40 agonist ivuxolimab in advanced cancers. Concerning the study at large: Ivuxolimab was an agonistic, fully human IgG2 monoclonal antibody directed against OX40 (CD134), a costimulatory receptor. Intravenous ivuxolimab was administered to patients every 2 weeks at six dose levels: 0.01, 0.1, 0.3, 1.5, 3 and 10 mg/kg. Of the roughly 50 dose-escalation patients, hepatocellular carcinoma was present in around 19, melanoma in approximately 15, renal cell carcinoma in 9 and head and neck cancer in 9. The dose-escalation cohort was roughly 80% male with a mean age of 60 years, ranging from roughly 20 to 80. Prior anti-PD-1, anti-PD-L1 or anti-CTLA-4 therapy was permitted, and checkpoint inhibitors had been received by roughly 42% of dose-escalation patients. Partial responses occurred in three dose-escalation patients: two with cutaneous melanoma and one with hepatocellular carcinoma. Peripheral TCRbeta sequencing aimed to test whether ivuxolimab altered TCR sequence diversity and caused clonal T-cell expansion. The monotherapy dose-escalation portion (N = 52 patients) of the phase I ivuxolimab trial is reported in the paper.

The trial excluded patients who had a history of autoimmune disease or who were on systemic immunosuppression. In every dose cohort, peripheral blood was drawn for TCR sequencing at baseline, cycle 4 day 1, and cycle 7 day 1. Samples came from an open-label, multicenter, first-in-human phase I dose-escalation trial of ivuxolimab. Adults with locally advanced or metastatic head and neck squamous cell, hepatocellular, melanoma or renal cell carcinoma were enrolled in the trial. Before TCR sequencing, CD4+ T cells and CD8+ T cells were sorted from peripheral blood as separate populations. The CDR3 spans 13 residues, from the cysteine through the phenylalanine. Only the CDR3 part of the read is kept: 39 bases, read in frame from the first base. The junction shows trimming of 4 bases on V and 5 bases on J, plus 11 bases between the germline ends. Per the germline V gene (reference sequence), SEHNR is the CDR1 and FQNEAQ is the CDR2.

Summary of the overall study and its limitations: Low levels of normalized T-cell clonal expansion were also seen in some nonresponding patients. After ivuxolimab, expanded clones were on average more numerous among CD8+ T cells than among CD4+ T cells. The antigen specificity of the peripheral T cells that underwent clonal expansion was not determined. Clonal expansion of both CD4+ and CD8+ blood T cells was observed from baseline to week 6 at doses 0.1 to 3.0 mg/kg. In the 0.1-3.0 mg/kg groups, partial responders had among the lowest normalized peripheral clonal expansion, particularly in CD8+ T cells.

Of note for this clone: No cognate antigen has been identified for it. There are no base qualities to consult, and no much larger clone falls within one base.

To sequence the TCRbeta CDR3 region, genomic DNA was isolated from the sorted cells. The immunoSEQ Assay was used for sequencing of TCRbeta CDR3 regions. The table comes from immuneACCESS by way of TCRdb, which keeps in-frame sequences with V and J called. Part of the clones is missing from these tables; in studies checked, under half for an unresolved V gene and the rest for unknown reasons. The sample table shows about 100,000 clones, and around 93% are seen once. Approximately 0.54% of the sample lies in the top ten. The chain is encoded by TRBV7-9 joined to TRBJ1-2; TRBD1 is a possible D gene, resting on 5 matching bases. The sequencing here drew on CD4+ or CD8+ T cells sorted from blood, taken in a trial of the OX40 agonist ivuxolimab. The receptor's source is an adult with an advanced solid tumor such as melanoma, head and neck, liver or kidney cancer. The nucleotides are TGTGCCAGCAGCTCGGCGGGGCCTTATGGCTACACCTTC. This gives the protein CASSSAGPYGYTF.